This T cell receptor (beta chain) was captured in a study of blood T cell repertoires in COVID-19. Study background: Both acute and convalescent COVID-19 samples were obtained from the United States, Italy and Spain. The analysed material was cDNA or gDNA that came from T cells, B-cell-depleted T cells, or PBMCs.

Source study methods: Reference gene primers were amplified, and this amplification served to estimate nucleated cell counts. Data came from immunoSEQ multiplex PCR; TCRdb stores just in-frame clones and leaves some out. D and trimming come from the DNA, and the V and J calls and clone size come from that table. The table lists about 140,000 clones, 70% to 80% of them singletons. This CDR3 region has 14 residues. The germline V gene encodes CDR1 MNHEY and CDR2 SVGEGT. Trimming removed 2 bases from V and 5 bases from J, with 12 bases in between. The clonotype comes from an elderly woman with active or convalescent COVID-19. The source material was peripheral blood. The chain links TRBV6-2 or TRBV6-3 to TRBJ1-1, with D unclear. The CDR3 sequence is CASSYNGVGTEAFF. Written as DNA, the CDR3 is TGTGCCAGCAGTTACAACGGGGTAGGGACTGAAGCTTTCTTT.